This T cell receptor beta chain was observed in a study of CD4 and CD8 cells across lung adenocarcinoma regions (dated by TCRdb to the late 2010s). About the full investigation: Intratumor heterogeneity of the T cell receptor repertoire was examined by comparing tumor centers with tumor margins.

Counted from cysteine to phenylalanine, this CDR3 has 14 amino acids. Only CDR3 DNA remains: 42 bases, in frame from the first base. The germline ends are 22 bases apart after V is trimmed by 11 bases and J by 7 bases. As encoded in the germline V gene, CDR1 is WSHSY while CDR2 is SAAADI. This clonotype came up once. The target of this receptor is not known. No base qualities exist here, and no much larger clone lies one base off it. On its own, one read is weak support. The library was built by means of PCR. The instrument was a HiSeq X Ten. Using fastp at Q25 and MiXCR, TCRdb reprocessed the public reads and kept productive beta chains. Every CDR3 protein is listed once, alongside the most common genes and DNA of its rows. Present in this sample are around 25,000 distinct CDR3 sequences, roughly half of which were seen just once. The top ten hold about 44% of the sample. Patients with localized lung adenocarcinoma, a subtype of non-small cell lung cancer, were used as donors. The centers of localized lung adenocarcinomas were where the samples came from. For TCR repertoire analysis, CD8+ T cells from tumor tissue were profiled apart from CD4+ T cells.

The sequence joins TRBV10-2 to TRBJ2-3, with TRBD2 tentatively as D gene (6 bases match). What was sequenced was CD8+ T cells from the center of a lung tumor. What the cell subset or site label conveys for this sample: tumor center region. The source is a male donor with lung adenocarcinoma. The CD4 and CD8 labels of this study may be unreliable. The CDR3 amino acid sequence is: CAGTERGGKNTQYF. The nucleotide sequence reads TGCGCCGGCACGGAGAGGGGAGGCAAAAATACGCAGTATTTT.